The 13 T cell receptor beta chains in this list originate from one sample, sequenced in a study of shared clonotypes between healthy human individuals. Sequenced by immunoSEQ multiplex PCR; TCRdb stores in-frame clones only, minus some. The profile shows about 580,000 clones, 95% to 98% of them singletons. CD45RO negativity and positive selection for CCR7 defined naive CD8 cells, a population that excluded terminally differentiated effector memory CD45RA+ cells. Input material: naive CD8+ T cells sorted from blood. These receptors were obtained from a man aged 30 to 45 in good health.

The rearrangement links TRBV2 to TRBJ2-7; tentative D call: TRBD1 (5 bases). V shed 8 bases and J shed 6 bases, with 20 bases lying between them. The CDR3 consists of 14 residues. The germline V gene encodes CDR1 SNHLY and CDR2 FYNNEI. The CDR3 nucleotides are TGTGCCAGCTTATCGTTGGACAATCTGGGCGAGCAGTACTTC. This codes for CASLSLDNLGEQYF. Full variable domain (rest looked up from reference TRBV2 and TRBJ2-7): EPEVTQTPSHQVTQMGQEVILRCVPISNHLYFYWYRQILGQKVEFLVSFYNNEISEKSEIFDDQFSVERPDGSNFTLKIRSTKLEDSAMYFCASLSLDNLGEQYFGPGTRLTVT.

V gene TRBV28 combines with J gene TRBJ2-3; TRBD2 aligns across 12 bases. Germline V gene data show CDR1 as MDHEN and CDR2 as SYDVKM. Trimming removed 1 base from V and 5 bases from J; junction bases left unmatched: 7. CDR3 length equals 17 residues. The CDR3 nucleotides are TGTGCCAGCAGTTTATTTCTAGCGGGAGGGCCCGAAGATACGCAGTATTTT. Translated, it gives CASSLFLAGGPEDTQYF.

The chain has TRBV7-2 and TRBJ2-2; D ambiguous. Trimming removed 2 bases from V and 3 bases from J, with 13 bases in between. Germline V lookup: CDR1 SGHTA, CDR2 FQGNSA. This CDR3 has 16 amino acids. DNA of the CDR3: TGTGCCAGCAGCTTAAACCAGGCGAAGTACACCGGGGAGCTGTTTTTT. Protein sequence: CASSLNQAKYTGELFF.

The chain is built from TRBV7-6 and TRBJ2-1; perhaps TRBD2 as D (6 bases). Trimming pared 1 base from V and 6 bases from J, leaving 13 bases between. The CDR3 sequence is 15 residues long. From germline, CDR1 is SGHVS and CDR2 FNYEAQ. Here the CDR3 DNA reads TGTGCCAGCAGCTTAGGGATTGCGGGGAGCAATGAGCAGTTCTTC. This gives the protein CASSLGIAGSNEQFF.

CDR3: CASSYARGRSYEQYF. The CDR3 DNA follows: TGTGCCAGCAGTTACGCCCGGGGTCGGTCCTACGAGCAGTACTTC. The chain is built from TRBV6-5 and TRBJ2-7, with TRBD2 as a possible D gene (5 bases). This CDR3 spans 15 amino acids. V shed 2 bases and J shed 1 base, with 12 bases lying between them. CDR1 and CDR2 (germline): MNHEY, SVGAGI.

This chain links TRBV12-2 with TRBJ1-1. TRBV12-2 is shown as a pseudogene. CDR3 size: 13 residues. The chain's CDR3 is CASRLDPGLEAFF. CDR3 nucleotides: TGTGCAAGTCGCTTAGATCCGGGATTGGAAGCTTTCTTT.

CDR3 nucleotides: TGTGCCAGCAGTGAAGCGAGTAGCGGGAGTGGGGCCTACAATGAGCAGTTCTTC. This codes for CASSEASSGSGAYNEQFF. This chain connects TRBV2 to TRBJ2-1; 9 bases fit TRBD2. Losses at the gene ends were 0 bases for V and 2 bases for J; bases not matched to a gene: 8. The germline CDR1 and CDR2 sequences are SNHLY and FYNNEI. The CDR3 extends over 18 amino acids.

V is TRBV7-9 and J is TRBJ2-3; 7 bases fit TRBD1. This CDR3 comprises 15 residues. Per the germline V gene, CDR1 is SEHNR and CDR2 is FQNEAQ (reference sequence). Trimming at V came to 1 base and at J to 2 bases, leaving 3 bases not matched to a gene. Written as DNA, the CDR3 is TGTGCCAGCAGCTTAGTTACAGGGGACACAGATACGCAGTATTTT. Its protein product is CASSLVTGDTDTQYF.

The genes are TRBV27 and TRBJ2-3, with 9 bases lining up with TRBD2. The trim removed 2 bases at V and 0 bases at J, leaving 9 bases unmatched. CDR1 is MNHEY and CDR2 is SMNVEV in the germline V gene (reference sequence). The CDR3 contains 18 residues. CDR3 in DNA: TGTGCCAGCAGTTTACTGATCGGGACTAGCACTAGCACAGATACGCAGTATTTT. This codes for CASSLLIGTSTSTDTQYF.

The chain employs TRBV7-3 and TRBJ1-1; 7 bases map to TRBD1. The CDR3 extends over 18 amino acids. CDR1 is SGHTA, CDR2 FQGTGA, per germline. Trimming removed 8 bases from V and 5 bases from J; junction bases left unmatched: 23. The CDR3 protein is CASLHPSDNRGVATEAFF. The CDR3 region has the DNA TGTGCCAGCCTTCACCCCTCCGATAACAGGGGAGTTGCGACTGAAGCTTTCTTT.

The chain has TRBV21-1 and TRBJ2-5; the table's D call of TRBD1 was not tested on the DNA. TRBV21-1 is assigned pseudogene status. The CDR3 is 15 residues long. This CDR3 is CASSPLPGQKETQYF. CDR3 bases: TGTGCCAGCAGCCCTTTGCCGGGACAGAAAGAGACCCAGTACTTC.

The V gene is TRBV10-2, the J gene TRBJ1-2; D not certain. The CDR3 covers 11 residues. V was pared by 0 bases and J by 10 bases, with 6 bases between. Germline CDR1 WSHSY, CDR2 SAAADI. The CDR3 region has the DNA TGCGCCAGCAGTGAGTCGGGCTACTACACCTTC. It translates to CASSESGYYTF.

The chain combines TRBV5-8 with TRBJ2-7; either TRBD1 or TRBD2 may supply D (7 bases each). V dropped 3 bases and J dropped 2 bases, with 21 bases sitting between them. The CDR3 extends over 17 amino acids. Germline V gene data show CDR1 as SGHTS and CDR2 as YDEGEE. CDR3 DNA sequence: TGTGCCAGCAGCTCCCCACGGCGACAGGGAGGGACCTACGAGCAGTACTTC. Amino acid sequence: CASSSPRRQGGTYEQYF.